This T cell receptor (beta chain) was identified during a study of cytomegalovirus exposure and HLA in healthy donors. Study-level background: There were about 85 million unique TCRs (from HLA-typed donors) in an early data release.

This CDR3 region has 16 residues. Germline assignment: CDR1 GTSNPN and CDR2 SVGIG (reference sequence). V shed 3 bases and J shed 3 bases, with 17 bases lying between them. Study observations and caveats: It was in a later analysis that TCR association rates were seen to vary by HLA locus, highest for DRB1 and lowest for HLA-C.

This clone was counted a single time. Its target is not known. The primer mix had 60 Vbeta and 13 Jbeta primers. The table came from immunoSEQ multiplex PCR; TCRdb's copy has only in-frame clones and leaves some out. The table includes about 130,000 clones, more than 70% detected once. The gene calls are TRBV30 and TRBJ1-4; tentatively, D is TRBD1 (6 bases). The sequence was obtained from a woman in her thirties in good health and CMV-seropositive. Sequenced sample: PBMCs. CDR3 sequence (DNA): TGTGCCTGGAGAGGAGGCAGGGGCCGTGCTAATGAAAAACTGTTTTTT. Translation gives CAWRGGRGRANEKLFF.